Below are 6 T cell receptor beta chains sequenced from a single sample in a study of beta chain features in type 1 diabetes. The authors reverse transcribed all of the isolated RNA, so sequencing captured expressed TCRB transcripts. The table came from immunoSEQ multiplex PCR; TCRdb's copy has only in-frame clones and leaves some out. The sample has around 450,000 clones; 11% are singletons. Material: naive CD4+ T cells from blood. Source of these receptors: a woman aged 18-29 years in good health.

This clone was recorded a few times. The V and J genes are TRBV7-8 and TRBJ2-1, with D unresolved. V was trimmed by 1 base and J by 4 bases, leaving 2 bases between them. In germline, CDR1 is SGHVS, CDR2 FQNEAQ. The CDR3 extends over 12 amino acids. CDR3 in DNA: TGTGCCAGCAGCTTAGGATACAATGAGCAGTTCTTC. As protein: CASSLGYNEQFF. Based on the CDR3 plus reference TRBV7-8 and TRBJ2-1, the full variable domain is GAGVSQSPRYKVAKRGQDVALRCDPISGHVSLFWYQQALGQGPEFLTYFQNEAQLDKSGLPSDRFFAERPEGSVSTLKIQRTQQEDSAVYLCASSLGYNEQFFGPGTRLTVL.

V gene TRBV5-1 combines with J gene TRBJ2-1; 10 bases fit TRBD2. The CDR3 extends over 15 amino acids. The V gene end was trimmed by 1 base and the J gene end by 6 bases; junction bases not matched to a gene: 4. Per germline, CDR1 SGHRS and CDR2 YFSETQ. The CDR3 loop is CASSLPSGSTNEQFF. The CDR3 DNA sequence: TGCGCCAGCAGCTTGCCTAGCGGGAGCACCAATGAGCAGTTCTTC.

This clone was found a few times. J is TRBJ2-5 and V is TRBV15; TRBD1 agrees at 11 bases. The V gene end was trimmed by 0 bases and the J gene end by 5 bases; junction bases not matched to a gene: 2. Germline V gene lookup returns CDR1 LNHNV and CDR2 YYDKDF (reference sequence). CDR3 length: 15 residues. Written as DNA, the CDR3 is TGTGCCACCAGCAGAGAGGACAGGGGGCTTGAGACCCAGTACTTC. Residues: CATSREDRGLETQYF. Full variable domain (missing parts from reference TRBV15 and TRBJ2-5): DAMVIQNPRYQVTQFGKPVTLSCSQTLNHNVMYWYQQKSSQAPKLLFHYYDKDFNNEADTPDNFQSRRPNTSFCFLDIRSPGLGDTAMYLCATSREDRGLETQYFGPGTRLLVL.

This clone was seen a few times. The rearrangement links TRBV27 to TRBJ2-1, with unresolved D. In germline, CDR1 is MNHEY, CDR2 SMNVEV (reference sequence). This CDR3 is 15 amino acids long. The ends were cut back, 2 bases at V and 0 bases at J, with 8 bases in the middle. CDR3 DNA: TGTGCCAGCAGTTTAGGGCTGCCCTCCTACAATGAGCAGTTCTTC. Translated, it gives CASSLGLPSYNEQFF.

This rearrangement joins TRBV6-6 to TRBJ1-2; D gene uncertain. CDR1 and CDR2 from the germline V gene are MNHNY and SVGAGI (reference sequence). Trimming removed 6 bases at V and 6 bases at J, with 11 bases between. This CDR3 region has 12 residues. DNA for the CDR3: TGTGCCAGCAGGCCCGACGGCGATGGCTACACCTTC. It translates to CASRPDGDGYTF.

This clone was observed a few times. This sequence joins TRBV28 and TRBJ1-2, with D hard to call. The CDR3 contains 14 residues. V was clipped by 5 bases and J by 8 bases, with 18 bases between them. Germline values: CDR1 MDHEN, CDR2 SYDVKM. The DNA of the CDR3 is TGTGCCAGCAGTCCGGGTGGAGTCTTCCGGGGCTACACCTTC. As protein: CASSPGGVFRGYTF.